One sample yielded the 13 T cell receptor beta chains listed below, sequenced in a study of blood T cell repertoires in COVID-19. Here immunoSEQ multiplex PCR was the method, and the copy in TCRdb shows in-frame clones only, minus some. This table holds about 76,000 clones, 65% to 90% found once. The sequenced sample was peripheral blood. Source of these receptors: a man older than 75 with acute or convalescent COVID-19.

V and J are TRBV11-2 and TRBJ1-5, with 7 nucleotides matching TRBD1. V trimming: 4 bases; J trimming: 5 bases; junction bases outside the gene matches: 11. The germline V gene has CDR1 SGHAT and CDR2 FQNNGV. The CDR3 has 16 residues. The CDR3 is CASSSYTGDRDQPQHF. Here the CDR3 DNA reads TGTGCCAGCAGCTCCTATACAGGGGATCGGGATCAGCCCCAGCATTTT.

The chain has TRBV28 and TRBJ1-2; 8 positions match TRBD1. From germline, CDR1 is MDHEN and CDR2 SYDVKM. The CDR3 extends over 14 amino acids. V gave up 6 bases and J gave up 5 bases; unmatched junction bases: 8. The CDR3 loop is CASRITGTGYGYTF. CDR3 DNA sequence: TGTGCCAGCAGGATCACCGGGACAGGATATGGCTACACCTTC.

This chain uses TRBV18 with TRBJ1-2; unclear D gene. CDR1 and CDR2 (germline): KGHSH, LQKENI. The V gene lost 3 bases and the J gene lost 10 bases, with 15 bases spanning the gap. The CDR3 has 13 residues. CDR3 in amino acids: CASSPEEEVPYTF. The CDR3 coding sequence is TGTGCCAGCTCACCTGAGGAAGAGGTTCCCTACACCTTC.

The gene calls are TRBV6-2 or TRBV6-3 and TRBJ1-1, with TRBD1 identical over 8 bases. There are 14 residues in the CDR3. V lost 6 bases to trimming and J lost 4 bases; unmatched junction nucleotides: 7. Per germline, CDR1 MNHEY and CDR2 SVGEGT. The CDR3 is CASSRHTGGTEAFF. CDR3 bases: TGTGCCAGCAGCAGGCATACAGGGGGCACTGAAGCTTTCTTT.

This rearrangement joins TRBV24-1 to TRBJ1-2; TRBD1 matches at 7 bases. Germline CDR1 and CDR2: KGHDR and SFDVKD. J gave up 4 bases and V 3 bases, and 10 bases lay outside the gene matches. The CDR3 runs 16 residues. CDR3 coding DNA: TGTGCCACCAGTGATGGGCGGGACAGATTCTCCTATGGCTACACCTTC. Translating gives CATSDGRDRFSYGYTF.

The J gene is TRBJ1-5, the V gene TRBV7-6; D remains ambiguous. Germline V lookup: CDR1 SGHVS, CDR2 FNYEAQ. This CDR3 has 14 residues. The V and J ends lost 1 base and 6 bases respectively, with 10 bases between them. In DNA, the CDR3 is TGTGCCAGCAGCTTAGGAGTAGGAGGTCAGCCCCAGCATTTT. This gives the protein CASSLGVGGQPQHF.

This chain joins TRBV5-6 and TRBJ2-5; TRBD1 might be the D (6 bases). V dropped 5 bases and J dropped 0 bases, with 11 bases sitting between them. The CDR3 covers 14 residues. Germline CDR1 is SGHDT and CDR2 is YYEEEE. CDR3 loop: CASRPGTNQETQYF. The DNA for the CDR3 is TGTGCCAGCAGGCCCGGGACAAACCAAGAGACCCAGTACTTC.

The genes are TRBV3-1 (or the pseudogene TRBV3-2) and TRBJ1-5, with D perhaps matching TRBD1 (6 bases). Looked up from germline, CDR1 is LGHDT and CDR2 is YNNKEL (reference sequence). The V and J ends lost 3 bases and 3 bases respectively, with 12 bases between them. This CDR3 has 15 residues. CDR3 region: CASSQTGTHNQPQHF. As DNA, the CDR3 is TGTGCCAGCAGCCAGACCGGGACACACAATCAGCCCCAGCATTTT.

The chain employs TRBV11-2 and TRBJ2-7; 8 bases map to TRBD1. Germline assignment: CDR1 SGHAT and CDR2 FQNNGV. The CDR3 covers 17 residues. V lost 5 bases, J lost 0 bases, and 12 bases stayed unmatched. The CDR3 protein is CASSPRRGTGDSYEQYF. Written as DNA, the CDR3 is TGTGCCAGCAGCCCTAGGAGGGGGACAGGAGACTCCTACGAGCAGTACTTC.

Only a few counts were recorded for this clone. V is TRBV7-2 and J is TRBJ2-6, with D tentatively TRBD2 (6 bases). The germline V gene encodes CDR1 SGHTA and CDR2 FQGNSA. V dropped 1 base and J dropped 2 bases, with 15 bases sitting between them. This CDR3 region has 18 residues. CDR3 sequence reads: CASSLVVGGTAGANVLTF. In DNA form, the CDR3 reads TGTGCCAGCAGCTTAGTGGTGGGAGGAACAGCTGGGGCCAACGTCCTGACTTTC.

V usage is TRBV18 and J usage is TRBJ1-6, with TRBD1 matching over 7 bases. The length of the CDR3 is 14 residues. V lost 5 bases and J lost 5; bases outside the gene matches: 3. Germline V gene lookup returns CDR1 KGHSH and CDR2 LQKENI. The CDR3 DNA is TGTGCCAGCTCATTAGGACAGGATAATTCACCCCTCCACTTT. Translated, it gives CASSLGQDNSPLHF.

The chain uses TRBV5-8 and TRBJ1-5; no clear D gene. Germline CDR1 is SGHTS and CDR2 is YDEGEE. The CDR3 extends over 14 amino acids. Between the trimmed V and J ends, which lost 4 bases and 2 bases, there was a span of 10 bases. CDR3 sequence reads: CASSPRTGNQPQHF. The CDR3 bases are TGTGCCAGCAGCCCCCGGACTGGCAATCAGCCCCAGCATTTT.

This chain joins TRBV19 and TRBJ1-2; D gene ambiguous. The CDR3 is 13 amino acids. Germline V gene sequence: CDR1 LNHDA, CDR2 SQIVND (reference sequence). V lost 7 bases, J lost 0 bases, and 9 bases lay in between. The CDR3 region is CASTRYPNYGYTF. The CDR3 nucleotides are TGTGCCAGTACTCGCTATCCTAACTATGGCTACACCTTC.